This passage covers 9 T cell receptor beta chains from one sample sequenced in a study of T cell responses to AZD1222 COVID-19 vaccine. Sequenced by immunoSEQ multiplex PCR; TCRdb stores in-frame clones only, minus some. The sample consists of hundreds of thousands of clones, around 93% of them appearing once. Source: peripheral blood, taken on day 0 of MenACWY control vaccination. Source of these receptors: an adult in good health.

The rearrangement joins TRBV7-9 to TRBJ1-1, with D perhaps TRBD1 (6 bases). Trimming cost V 5 bases and J 0 bases, with 13 bases left between them. CDR3 length equals 15 residues. Germline CDR1 SEHNR, CDR2 FQNEAQ (reference sequence). In nucleotides, the CDR3 is TGTGCCAGCAGCGCGCGAGGACAGTTGAACACTGAAGCTTTCTTT. Encoded protein: CASSARGQLNTEAFF.

The chain recombines TRBV19 with TRBJ1-5; D is undetermined. The V end lost 6 bases, the J end lost 3 bases, and 12 bases lay between the germline ends. The CDR3 extends over 14 amino acids. Germline V CDR1 and CDR2: LNHDA, SQIVND (reference sequence). The CDR3 region has the DNA TGTGCCAGTAGGATGGGGAGGAACAATCAGCCCCAGCATTTT. Amino acid sequence: CASRMGRNNQPQHF.

This clone was observed a handful of times. The J gene is TRBJ2-5, the V gene TRBV28; D is perhaps TRBD2 (5 bases). V was shortened by 2 bases and J by 2 bases, with 15 bases between the two germline ends. This CDR3 comprises 16 residues. The V gene's germline CDR1 is MDHEN and CDR2 SYDVKM. Here the CDR3 reads CASSLRGMRVQETQYF. CDR3 nucleotides: TGTGCCAGCAGTTTACGAGGGATGAGGGTTCAAGAGACCCAGTACTTC.

This clone was observed a few times. The chain recombines TRBV7-9 with TRBJ1-2, with no clear D. The CDR3 extends over 14 amino acids. The germline gives CDR1 SEHNR, CDR2 FQNEAQ (reference sequence). V was cut by 0 bases and J by 6 bases, with 11 bases left in between. The CDR3 region has the DNA TGTGCCAGCAGCTTAGCGGTCAACCTGAATGGCTACACCTTC. Translating gives CASSLAVNLNGYTF.

In this sample, this clone turned up once. This same CDR3 is encoded by further DNA sequences in the sample. The V and J genes are TRBV18 and TRBJ1-4; D perhaps matches TRBD1 (5 bases). Germline CDR1 and CDR2: KGHSH and LQKENI. The CDR3 is 15 amino acids. V shed 3 bases and J shed 0 bases, with 8 bases lying between them. The CDR3 DNA sequence: TGTGCCAGCTCACCGCGGGGGGCAACTAATGAAAAACTGTTTTTT. Protein product: CASSPRGATNEKLFF.

This chain uses TRBV28 with TRBJ1-2, with TRBD1 matching 8 bases. Per the germline V gene, CDR1 is MDHEN and CDR2 is SYDVKM. V trimming: 2 bases; J trimming: 4 bases; junction bases outside the gene matches: 6. The CDR3 totals 15 residues. The CDR3 nucleotides are TGTGCCAGCAGTTTACCCGGACAGGGAGGCTATGGCTACACCTTC. Amino acids: CASSLPGQGGYGYTF.

J is TRBJ2-7 and V is TRBV2; a weak D match, TRBD2 (6 bases). The germline gives CDR1 SNHLY, CDR2 FYNNEI. The CDR3 sequence is 14 residues long. Trimming cost V 9 bases and J 5 bases, with 20 bases left between them. The CDR3 DNA is TGTGCCAGTACTCCGTGGCTGGAGGGTGACGAGCAGTACTTC. Amino acids: CASTPWLEGDEQYF.

V usage is TRBV7-2 and J usage is TRBJ1-6; D remains ambiguous. Trimming took 2 bases from V and 7 from J, leaving 9 bases between them. The CDR3 loop spans 14 amino acids. Germline V gene sequence: CDR1 SGHTA, CDR2 FQGNSA. CDR3 amino acids: CASSLSAFNSPLHF. The CDR3 DNA sequence: TGTGCCAGCAGCTTATCGGCCTTCAATTCACCCCTCCACTTT.

DNA for the CDR3: TGTGCCAGCAGCCAAGATTACAGGAATTCACCCCTCCACTTT. Its protein is CASSQDYRNSPLHF. The genes are TRBV4-2 and TRBJ1-6, with a possible D match to TRBD1 (5 bases). Germline V gene sequence: CDR1 LGHNA, CDR2 YNFKEQ. V dropped 0 bases and J dropped 7 bases, with 7 bases sitting between them. The CDR3 has 14 residues.